Below are 2 T cell receptor beta chains sequenced from a single sample in a study of OX40 agonist ivuxolimab in advanced cancers. TCRdb's copy holds only in-frame clones and misses some; the assay was immunoSEQ multiplex PCR. The table has 45,000 to 65,000 clones, around 93% seen once. The sequences come from CD4+ or CD8+ T cells sorted from blood, collected in a trial of the OX40 agonist ivuxolimab. The receptor source for this set is an adult with an advanced solid tumor such as melanoma, head and neck, liver or kidney cancer.

The V and J genes are TRBV5-6 and TRBJ2-2; D is unresolved. The CDR3 consists of 16 residues. The V end was cut by 0 bases, the J end by 0 bases, with 9 bases between. Germline CDR1 SGHDT, CDR2 YYEEEE. The CDR3 loop is CASSLERTPNTGELFF. The CDR3 nucleotides are TGTGCCAGCAGCTTGGAACGGACCCCGAACACCGGGGAGCTGTTTTTT.

The J gene is TRBJ1-1, the V gene TRBV27, with unresolved D. The ends were cut back, 2 bases at V and 1 base at J, with 2 bases in the middle. The CDR3 sequence is 12 residues long. CDR1 MNHEY and CDR2 SMNVEV come from the germline V gene (reference sequence). This CDR3 reads CASSLGNTEAFF. CDR3 in DNA: TGTGCCAGCAGTTTAGGGAACACTGAAGCTTTCTTT.